This is a list of T cell receptor beta chains from one sample in a study of blood T cell repertoires in COVID-19. The data were produced by immunoSEQ multiplex PCR, yet TCRdb's version contains in-frame clones alone and is incomplete. The table includes 110,000 to 150,000 clones, 84% detected once. The source material was peripheral blood. These receptors all come from a human donor in a cohort sampled during active COVID-19. Each CDR3 is given with its conserved first and last residue. Fields, in order: V gene, J gene, D gene, clone size, CDR3 DNA, CDR3 protein. D genes are given only for firm matches. Some rows mark clone size as missing; the rest say once, few, many or name a class of expanded clone.

v_call: TRBV30; j_call: TRBJ1-1; d_call: TRBD1; clone_size: NA; cdr3_nt: TGTGCCGGGACAGGGGCCCGGGCTTTCTTT; cdr3_aa: CAGTGARAFF
v_call: TRBV24-1; j_call: TRBJ1-2; d_call: NA; clone_size: NA; cdr3_nt: TGTGCCACCAGTGATGGGCCCTTGTCCTATGGCTACACCTTC; cdr3_aa: CATSDGPLSYGYTF
v_call: TRBV9; j_call: TRBJ2-3; d_call: TRBD1; clone_size: NA; cdr3_nt: TGTGCCAGCAGCGCCCGACAGGGGGGGACAGATACGCAGTATTTT; cdr3_aa: CASSARQGGTDTQYF
v_call: TRBV19; j_call: TRBJ2-5; d_call: NA; clone_size: NA; cdr3_nt: TGTGCCAGTAGTCCCCGACGGGGTGAGGAGACCCAGTACTTC; cdr3_aa: CASSPRRGEETQYF
v_call: TRBV5-6; j_call: TRBJ2-7; d_call: NA; clone_size: NA; cdr3_nt: TGTGCCAGCAGCACCTGGAGATCCTACGAGCAGTACTTC; cdr3_aa: CASSTWRSYEQYF
v_call: TRBV5-6; j_call: TRBJ1-2; d_call: TRBD1; clone_size: NA; cdr3_nt: TGTGCCAGCAGCTTGGGGGGACAGGGGAACTATGGCTACACCTTC; cdr3_aa: CASSLGGQGNYGYTF
v_call: TRBV5-1; j_call: TRBJ2-5; d_call: NA; clone_size: NA; cdr3_nt: TGCGCCAGCAGCGAGACAGTGACCCAAGAGACCCAGTACTTC; cdr3_aa: CASSETVTQETQYF
v_call: TRBV15; j_call: TRBJ2-2; d_call: NA; clone_size: NA; cdr3_nt: TGTGCCACCAGCAGACAACAGGGCTCCGGCACCGGGGAGCTGTTTTTT; cdr3_aa: CATSRQQGSGTGELFF
v_call: TRBV6-6; j_call: TRBJ2-5; d_call: NA; clone_size: NA; cdr3_nt: TGTGCCAGCAGTTTCCAGATGGAGACCCAGTACTTC; cdr3_aa: CASSFQMETQYF
v_call: TRBV15; j_call: TRBJ2-5; d_call: NA; clone_size: NA; cdr3_nt: TGTGCCACCAGCCGGGGAGACCTTCAAGAGACCCAGTACTTC; cdr3_aa: CATSRGDLQETQYF
v_call: TRBV7-3; j_call: TRBJ2-1; d_call: NA; clone_size: NA; cdr3_nt: TGTGCCAGCAGCTTAGGACTTACCTCCTACAATGAGCAGTTCTTC; cdr3_aa: CASSLGLTSYNEQFF
v_call: TRBV6-5; j_call: TRBJ1-4; d_call: TRBD1; clone_size: NA; cdr3_nt: TGTGCCAGCAGGGGGACAGGGGATGAAAAACTGTTTTTT; cdr3_aa: CASRGTGDEKLFF
v_call: TRBV7-3; j_call: TRBJ2-4; d_call: NA; clone_size: NA; cdr3_nt: TGTGCCAGCAGCTTACAGGGATCCAAAAACATTCAGTACTTC; cdr3_aa: CASSLQGSKNIQYF
v_call: TRBV11-3; j_call: TRBJ1-3; d_call: NA; clone_size: NA; cdr3_nt: TGTGCCAGCAGATACAGCGGGTCGCGCGGAAACACCATATATTTT; cdr3_aa: CASRYSGSRGNTIYF
v_call: TRBV6-2/TRBV6-3; j_call: TRBJ1-2; d_call: NA; clone_size: few; cdr3_nt: TGTGCCAGCAGCCCCGGGGGGGGCAGGCGCTATGGCTACACCTTC; cdr3_aa: CASSPGGGRRYGYTF
v_call: TRBV4-2; j_call: TRBJ2-1; d_call: TRBD2; clone_size: NA; cdr3_nt: TGTGCCAGCAGCCTTCAAGCACTAGCGGGGAACAATGAGCAGTTCTTC; cdr3_aa: CASSLQALAGNNEQFF
v_call: TRBV5-1; j_call: TRBJ2-7; d_call: TRBD1; clone_size: NA; cdr3_nt: TGCGCCAGCAGTATGGGGACAGTCATATACGAGCAGTACTTC; cdr3_aa: CASSMGTVIYEQYF
v_call: TRBV5-5; j_call: TRBJ1-6; d_call: NA; clone_size: NA; cdr3_nt: TGTGCCAGCAGCTTCACAGGGCTTAATTCACCCCTCCACTTT; cdr3_aa: CASSFTGLNSPLHF
v_call: TRBV28; j_call: TRBJ1-6; d_call: TRBD1; clone_size: once; cdr3_nt: TGTGCCAGCAGACCCGGGACAGGGACCATCCGATCACCCCTCCACTTT; cdr3_aa: CASRPGTGTIRSPLHF
v_call: TRBV9; j_call: TRBJ1-1; d_call: NA; clone_size: few; cdr3_nt: TGTGCCAGCAGCGACCGGGGTCCCATGGCCCCTCCGTCGAACACTGAAGCTTTCTTT; cdr3_aa: CASSDRGPMAPPSNTEAFF
v_call: TRBV4-3; j_call: TRBJ2-7; d_call: TRBD2; clone_size: NA; cdr3_nt: TGCGCCAGCAGCCAAACCGGGACTAGCGCTGTCCACGAGCAGTACTTC; cdr3_aa: CASSQTGTSAVHEQYF
v_call: TRBV18; j_call: TRBJ2-1; d_call: TRBD2; clone_size: once; cdr3_nt: TGTGCCAGCTCATCAGGACTAGCGGGACCCGCCCATGAGCAGTTCTTC; cdr3_aa: CASSSGLAGPAHEQFF
v_call: TRBV7-2; j_call: TRBJ1-2; d_call: NA; clone_size: NA; cdr3_nt: TGTGCCAGCAGCTTAAGTTGGGGAGGGGATGGCTACACCTTC; cdr3_aa: CASSLSWGGDGYTF
v_call: TRBV24-1; j_call: TRBJ1-5; d_call: NA; clone_size: few; cdr3_nt: TGTGCCACCAGTGATTTGCAGGGGCCCCAGCATTTT; cdr3_aa: CATSDLQGPQHF
v_call: TRBV5-1; j_call: TRBJ2-5; d_call: TRBD1; clone_size: NA; cdr3_nt: TGCGCCAGCAGCTGGACAGGGAATAAGGAGACCCAGTACTTC; cdr3_aa: CASSWTGNKETQYF
v_call: TRBV10-3; j_call: TRBJ2-4; d_call: TRBD2; clone_size: NA; cdr3_nt: TGTGCCATCAGTCAGACTAGCGGGTTAGCCAAAAACATTCAGTACTTC; cdr3_aa: CAISQTSGLAKNIQYF
v_call: TRBV7-9; j_call: TRBJ1-1; d_call: NA; clone_size: NA; cdr3_nt: TGTGCCAGCAGCGGGCCCCCTAACACTGAAGCTTTCTTT; cdr3_aa: CASSGPPNTEAFF
v_call: TRBV12-3/TRBV12-4; j_call: TRBJ1-2; d_call: NA; clone_size: once; cdr3_nt: TGTGCCAGCGGGGCTGGTGGCTACACCTTC; cdr3_aa: CASGAGGYTF
v_call: TRBV3-1/TRBV3-2; j_call: TRBJ2-1; d_call: NA; clone_size: once; cdr3_nt: TGTGCCAGCAGCCAAGACCCGCTTAGTGAGCAGTTCTTC; cdr3_aa: CASSQDPLSEQFF
v_call: TRBV27; j_call: TRBJ1-1; d_call: NA; clone_size: few; cdr3_nt: TGTGCCAGCAGTTTATCGAGCAGGGTGAACACTGAAGCTTTCTTT; cdr3_aa: CASSLSSRVNTEAFF
v_call: TRBV3-1/TRBV3-2; j_call: TRBJ2-1; d_call: TRBD2; clone_size: NA; cdr3_nt: TGTGCCAGCAGCCGGCGACTAGCGGGGCCCAATGAGCAGTTCTTC; cdr3_aa: CASSRRLAGPNEQFF
v_call: TRBV11-3; j_call: TRBJ2-3; d_call: TRBD1; clone_size: once; cdr3_nt: TGTGCCAGCAGCCAGGGGGCCTCAACAGATACGCAGTATTTT; cdr3_aa: CASSQGASTDTQYF
v_call: TRBV20-1; j_call: TRBJ2-3; d_call: NA; clone_size: NA; cdr3_nt: TGCAGTGCTAGTTCTTACGGAGCCTCACCAGATACGCAGTATTTT; cdr3_aa: CSASSYGASPDTQYF
v_call: TRBV27; j_call: TRBJ1-6; d_call: NA; clone_size: NA; cdr3_nt: TGTGCCAGCAGTTTCGGACAGCGAAATTCACCCCTCCACTTT; cdr3_aa: CASSFGQRNSPLHF
v_call: TRBV18; j_call: TRBJ2-1; d_call: NA; clone_size: few; cdr3_nt: TGTGCCAGCTCAACCAGAGGACAGCTCTACAATGAGCAGTTCTTC; cdr3_aa: CASSTRGQLYNEQFF
v_call: TRBV7-8; j_call: TRBJ1-5; d_call: TRBD1; clone_size: NA; cdr3_nt: TGTGCCAGCAGCCCCCTGACAGGGTATAATCAGCCCCAGCATTTT; cdr3_aa: CASSPLTGYNQPQHF
v_call: TRBV10-1; j_call: TRBJ1-5; d_call: NA; clone_size: few; cdr3_nt: TGCGCCTCGGGGGGGCCCCAGCATTTT; cdr3_aa: CASGGPQHF
v_call: TRBV5-6; j_call: TRBJ1-1; d_call: NA; clone_size: NA; cdr3_nt: TGTGCCAGCAGCCAAATGGGGGGGGTCGCCACTGAAGCTTTCTTT; cdr3_aa: CASSQMGGVATEAFF
v_call: TRBV15; j_call: TRBJ1-1; d_call: TRBD1; clone_size: NA; cdr3_nt: TGTGCCACCAGCTTGACGACAGGGATCTTGGCTGAAGCTTTCTTT; cdr3_aa: CATSLTTGILAEAFF
v_call: TRBV10-2; j_call: TRBJ2-7; d_call: NA; clone_size: NA; cdr3_nt: TGCGCCAGCAGCCCTAGCTACGAGCAGTACTTC; cdr3_aa: CASSPSYEQYF
v_call: TRBV3-1/TRBV3-2; j_call: TRBJ2-1; d_call: NA; clone_size: NA; cdr3_nt: TGTGCCAGCAGCCAGGACTACTTTACCAATGAGCAGTTCTTC; cdr3_aa: CASSQDYFTNEQFF